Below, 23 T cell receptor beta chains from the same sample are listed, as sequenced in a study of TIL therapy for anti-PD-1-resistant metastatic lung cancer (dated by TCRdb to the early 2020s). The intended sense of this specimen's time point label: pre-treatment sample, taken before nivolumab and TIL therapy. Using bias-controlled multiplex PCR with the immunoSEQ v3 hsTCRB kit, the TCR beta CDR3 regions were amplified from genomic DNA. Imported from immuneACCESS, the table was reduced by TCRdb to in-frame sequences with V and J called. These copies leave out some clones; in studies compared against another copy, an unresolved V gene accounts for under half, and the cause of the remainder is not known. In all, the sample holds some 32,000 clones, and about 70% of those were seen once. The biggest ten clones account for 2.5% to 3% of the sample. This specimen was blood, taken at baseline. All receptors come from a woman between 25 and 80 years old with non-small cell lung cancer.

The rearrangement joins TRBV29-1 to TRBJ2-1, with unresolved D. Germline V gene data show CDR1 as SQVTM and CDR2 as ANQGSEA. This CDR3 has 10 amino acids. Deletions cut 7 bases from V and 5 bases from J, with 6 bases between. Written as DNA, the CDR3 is TGCAGCGGGCGGAACAATGAGCAGTTCTTC. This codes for CSGRNNEQFF.

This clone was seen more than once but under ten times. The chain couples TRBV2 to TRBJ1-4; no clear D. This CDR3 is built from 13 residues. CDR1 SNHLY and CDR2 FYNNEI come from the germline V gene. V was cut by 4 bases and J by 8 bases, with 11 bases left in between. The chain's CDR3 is CASSGLGIEKLFF. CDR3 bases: TGTGCCAGCAGTGGTCTGGGAATAGAAAAACTGTTTTTT.

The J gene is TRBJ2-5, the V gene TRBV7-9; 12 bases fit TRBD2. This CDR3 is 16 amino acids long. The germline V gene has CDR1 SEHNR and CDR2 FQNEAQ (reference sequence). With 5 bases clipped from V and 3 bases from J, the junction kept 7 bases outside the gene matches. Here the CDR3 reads CASSAWTSGIKETQYF. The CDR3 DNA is TGTGCCAGCAGCGCATGGACTAGCGGGATTAAAGAGACCCAGTACTTC.

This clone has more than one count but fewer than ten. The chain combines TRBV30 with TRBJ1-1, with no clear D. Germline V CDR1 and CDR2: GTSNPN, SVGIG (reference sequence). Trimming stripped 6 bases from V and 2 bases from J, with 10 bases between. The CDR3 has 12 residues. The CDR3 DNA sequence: TGTGCCTGCACACAGAAAAACACTGAAGCTTTCTTT. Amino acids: CACTQKNTEAFF.

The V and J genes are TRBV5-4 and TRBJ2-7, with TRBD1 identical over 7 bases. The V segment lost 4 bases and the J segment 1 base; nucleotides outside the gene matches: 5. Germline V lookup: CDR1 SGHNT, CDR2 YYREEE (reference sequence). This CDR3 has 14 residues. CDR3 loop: CASSLRQGSYEQYF. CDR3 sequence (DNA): TGTGCCAGCAGCCTCCGACAGGGATCCTACGAGCAGTACTTC. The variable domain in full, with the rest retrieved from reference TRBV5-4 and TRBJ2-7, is ETGVTQSPTHLIKTRGQQVTLRCSSQSGHNTVSWYQQALGQGPQFIFQYYREEENGRGNFPPRFSGLQFPNYSSELNVNALELDDSALYLCASSLRQGSYEQYFGPGTRLTVT.

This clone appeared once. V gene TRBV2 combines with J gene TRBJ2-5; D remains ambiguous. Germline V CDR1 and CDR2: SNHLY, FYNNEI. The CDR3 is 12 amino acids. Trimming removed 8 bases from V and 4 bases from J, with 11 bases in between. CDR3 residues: CASPGSRETQYF. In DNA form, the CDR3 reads TGTGCCAGCCCGGGTTCTCGAGAGACCCAGTACTTC.

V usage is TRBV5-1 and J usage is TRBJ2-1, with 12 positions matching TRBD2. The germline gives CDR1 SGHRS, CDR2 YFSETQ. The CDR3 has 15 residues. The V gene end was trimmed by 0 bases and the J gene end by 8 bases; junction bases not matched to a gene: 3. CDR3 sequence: CASSLGLAGVDEQFF. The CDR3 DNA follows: TGCGCCAGCAGCTTGGGACTAGCGGGAGTCGATGAGCAGTTCTTC. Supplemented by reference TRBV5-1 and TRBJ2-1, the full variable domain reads KAGVTQTPRYLIKTRGQQVTLSCSPISGHRSVSWYQQTPGQGLQFLFEYFSETQRNKGNFPGRFSGRQFSNSRSEMNVSTLELGDSALYLCASSLGLAGVDEQFFGPGTRLTVL.

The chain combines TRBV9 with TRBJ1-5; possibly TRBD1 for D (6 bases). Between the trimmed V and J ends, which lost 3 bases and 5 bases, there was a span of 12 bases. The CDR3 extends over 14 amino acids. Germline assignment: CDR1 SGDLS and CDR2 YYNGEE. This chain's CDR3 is CASSAQGPDQPQHF. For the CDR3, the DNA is TGTGCCAGCAGCGCACAGGGCCCGGATCAGCCCCAGCATTTT.

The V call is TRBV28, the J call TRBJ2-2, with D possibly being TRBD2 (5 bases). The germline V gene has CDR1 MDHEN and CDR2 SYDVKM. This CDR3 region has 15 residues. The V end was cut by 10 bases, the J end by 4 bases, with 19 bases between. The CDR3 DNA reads TGTGCCACCTATACGACCCGGGATCTCACCGGGGAGCTGTTTTTT. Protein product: CATYTTRDLTGELFF.

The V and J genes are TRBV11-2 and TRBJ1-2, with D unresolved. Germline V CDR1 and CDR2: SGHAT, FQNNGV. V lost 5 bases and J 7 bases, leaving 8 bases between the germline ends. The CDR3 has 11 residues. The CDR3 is CASSPHFGYTF. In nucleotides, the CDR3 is TGTGCCAGCAGCCCCCACTTTGGCTACACCTTC.

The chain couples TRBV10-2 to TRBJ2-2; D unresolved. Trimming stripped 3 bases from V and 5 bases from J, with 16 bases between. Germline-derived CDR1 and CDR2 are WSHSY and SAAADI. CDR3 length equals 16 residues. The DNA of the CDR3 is TGCGCCAGCAGTGACCATAGGACGGGCCCAACCGGGGAGCTGTTTTTT. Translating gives CASSDHRTGPTGELFF.

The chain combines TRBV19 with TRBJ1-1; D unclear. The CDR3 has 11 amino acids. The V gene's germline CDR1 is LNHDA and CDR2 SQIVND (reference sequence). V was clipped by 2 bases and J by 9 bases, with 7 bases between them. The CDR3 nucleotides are TGTGCCAGTAGTATACCCCTGAAAGCTTTCTTT. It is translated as CASSIPLKAFF.

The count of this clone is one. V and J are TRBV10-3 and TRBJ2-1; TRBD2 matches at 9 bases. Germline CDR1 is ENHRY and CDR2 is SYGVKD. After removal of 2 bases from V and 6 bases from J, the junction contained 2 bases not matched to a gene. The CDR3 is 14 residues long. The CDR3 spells CAISELREGNEQFF. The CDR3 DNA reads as TGTGCCATCAGTGAGCTGCGGGAGGGCAATGAGCAGTTCTTC.

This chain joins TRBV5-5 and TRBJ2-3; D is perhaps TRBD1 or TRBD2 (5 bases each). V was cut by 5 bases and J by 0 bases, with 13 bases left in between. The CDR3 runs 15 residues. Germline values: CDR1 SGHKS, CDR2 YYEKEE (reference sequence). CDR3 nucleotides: TGTGCCAGCAGTCGAAGGGGCGGGAGCACAGATACGCAGTATTTT. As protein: CASSRRGGSTDTQYF.

In DNA, the CDR3 is TGTGCCAGCAGTGAACCGTACCAAGAGACCCAGTACTTC. Translated, it gives CASSEPYQETQYF. This chain connects TRBV25-1 to TRBJ2-5; D is ambiguous. The germline V and J ends were trimmed by 2 bases and 0 bases, with 4 bases remaining between them. The germline gives CDR1 MGHDK, CDR2 SYGVNS. The CDR3 extends over 13 amino acids.

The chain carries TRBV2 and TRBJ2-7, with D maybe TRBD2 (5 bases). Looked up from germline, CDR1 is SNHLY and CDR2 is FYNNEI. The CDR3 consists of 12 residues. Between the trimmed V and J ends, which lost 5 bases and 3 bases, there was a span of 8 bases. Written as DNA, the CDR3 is TGTGCCAGCAGTTTCCGGGACTACGAGCAGTACTTC. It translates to CASSFRDYEQYF. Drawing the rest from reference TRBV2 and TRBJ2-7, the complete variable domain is EPEVTQTPSHQVTQMGQEVILRCVPISNHLYFYWYRQILGQKVEFLVSFYNNEISEKSEIFDDQFSVERPDGSNFTLKIRSTKLEDSAMYFCASSFRDYEQYFGPGTRLTVT.

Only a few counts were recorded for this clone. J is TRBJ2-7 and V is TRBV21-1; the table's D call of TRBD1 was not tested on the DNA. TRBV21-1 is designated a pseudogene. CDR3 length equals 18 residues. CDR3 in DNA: TGTGCCAGCAGCAAAATCTGTACAGGCGGGACAGAACGCTACGAGCAGTACTTC. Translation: CASSKICTGGTERYEQYF.

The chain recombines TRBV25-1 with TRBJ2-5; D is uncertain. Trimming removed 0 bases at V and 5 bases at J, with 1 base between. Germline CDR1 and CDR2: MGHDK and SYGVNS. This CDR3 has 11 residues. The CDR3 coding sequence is TGTGCCAGCAGTGAATACGAGACCCAGTACTTC. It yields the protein CASSEYETQYF.

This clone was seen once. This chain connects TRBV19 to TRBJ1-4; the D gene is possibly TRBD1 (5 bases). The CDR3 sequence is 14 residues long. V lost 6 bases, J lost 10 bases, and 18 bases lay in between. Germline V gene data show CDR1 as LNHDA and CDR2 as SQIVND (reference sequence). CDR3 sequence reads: CASRAAGKEGKLFF. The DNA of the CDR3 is TGTGCCAGTAGGGCTGCAGGGAAAGAGGGAAAACTGTTTTTT.

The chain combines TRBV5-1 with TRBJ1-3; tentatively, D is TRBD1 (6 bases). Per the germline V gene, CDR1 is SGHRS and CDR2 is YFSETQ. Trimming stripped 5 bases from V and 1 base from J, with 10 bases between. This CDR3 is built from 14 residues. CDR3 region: CASRNTGSGNTIYF. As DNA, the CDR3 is TGCGCCAGCAGAAACACAGGGTCTGGAAACACCATATATTTT.

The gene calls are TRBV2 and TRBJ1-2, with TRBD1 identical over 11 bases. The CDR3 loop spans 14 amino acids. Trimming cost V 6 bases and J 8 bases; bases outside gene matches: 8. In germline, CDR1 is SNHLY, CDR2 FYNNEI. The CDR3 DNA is TGTGCCAGCAGGGCTCCCCGGGACAGGGGGGGCTACACCTTC. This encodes CASRAPRDRGGYTF.

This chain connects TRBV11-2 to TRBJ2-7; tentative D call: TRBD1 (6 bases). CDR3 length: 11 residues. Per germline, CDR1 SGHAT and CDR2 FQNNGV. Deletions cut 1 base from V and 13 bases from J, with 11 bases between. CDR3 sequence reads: CASSLGQVLYF. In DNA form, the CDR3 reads TGTGCCAGCAGCTTAGGACAGGTTTTATACTTC. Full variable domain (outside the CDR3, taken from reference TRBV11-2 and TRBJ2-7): EAGVAQSPRYKIIEKRQSVAFWCNPISGHATLYWYQQILGQGPKLLIQFQNNGVVDDSQLPKDRFSAERLKGVDSTLKIQPAKLEDSAVYLCASSLGQVLYFGPGTRLTVT.

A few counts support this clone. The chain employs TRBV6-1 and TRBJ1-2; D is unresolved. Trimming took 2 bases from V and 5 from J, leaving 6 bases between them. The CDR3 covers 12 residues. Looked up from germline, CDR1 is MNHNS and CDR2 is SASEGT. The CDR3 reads CASSEPPYGYTF. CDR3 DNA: TGTGCCAGCAGTGAACCTCCGTATGGCTACACCTTC.